This T cell receptor (beta chain) was profiled in a study of blood T cell repertoires in COVID-19 (dated by TCRdb to about 2020). Regarding the complete study: Collaborator samples came from the United States, Italy and Spain and covered acute and convalescent phases of COVID-19. HLA class I and class II types, where available, came from metadata supplied by the sample provider rather than from assay-based typing. The material from the prospective study consisted of cDNA or gDNA derived from T cells, B-cell-depleted T cells, or PBMCs. A freely available public database, intended as a resource for researchers studying the immune response to SARS-CoV-2, is where the repertoires were released. The sample metadata nearly always contained a de-identified subject ID, COVID-19 status, age in years and sex. Deeply sampled blood TCRbeta repertoires from subjects exposed to, actively infected with, or recovered from COVID-19 were included in the dataset. Samples were obtained from the ongoing ImmuneRACE study (first 160 participants) and from 950 to 1,500 subjects provided by 6 global collaborators. What the authors observed across the whole study: How much clinical and demographic metadata was included differed by source and by participant, and the metadata was provided uncurated.

There are 13 amino acids in the CDR3, from cysteine to phenylalanine inclusive. CDR3 DNA only is kept here, 39 bases in frame from base 1. Trimmed from V: 8 bases; trimmed from J: 8 bases; junction bases lacking a gene match: 9. As encoded in the germline V gene, CDR1 is MNHEY while CDR2 is SVGAGI. This clone was detected only once. Its antigen remains unidentified. Qualities for individual bases were not recorded, and no much larger clone is one base off. The collaborating institutions used their own protocols to collect whole blood in K2EDTA tubes. For TCRbeta analysis, collaborators shipped samples in one of three forms: frozen whole blood, isolated PBMCs, or DNA extracted from either of those sample types. TCRbeta CDR3 regions were amplified from genomic DNA by means of the immunoSEQ Assay, a bias-controlled multiplex PCR. On the authors' methods: Nucleated cell counts per sample were estimated from amplification of reference gene primers within the assay. To quantify the absolute abundance of each unique TCRbeta CDR3 rearrangement, sequence reads were collapsed and filtered. For each sample, productive Simpson clonality was calculated as the square root of Simpson's diversity index across productive rearrangements. TCRdb retrieved this table from immuneACCESS and kept in-frame rearrangements only. Not all clones are present; in checked studies, unresolved V genes account for under half, and no reason is known for the remainder. V and J calls and clone size are those listed in that table; D and trimming were worked out from the DNA. The sample table contains 130,000 to 150,000 clones; only one count was recorded for approximately 80% of them. The top ten clones comprise approximately 9.2% of the sample.

The source material was peripheral blood. In this chain, TRBV6-5 is recombined with TRBJ1-2; TRBD1 aligns with 9 central bases. The clonotype comes from a human donor with acute or convalescent COVID-19. The donor label of this sample is uncertain. The CDR3 protein is CASGPGQGRGYTF. The DNA sequence reads TGTGCCAGCGGCCCCGGACAGGGGCGCGGCTACACCTTC.